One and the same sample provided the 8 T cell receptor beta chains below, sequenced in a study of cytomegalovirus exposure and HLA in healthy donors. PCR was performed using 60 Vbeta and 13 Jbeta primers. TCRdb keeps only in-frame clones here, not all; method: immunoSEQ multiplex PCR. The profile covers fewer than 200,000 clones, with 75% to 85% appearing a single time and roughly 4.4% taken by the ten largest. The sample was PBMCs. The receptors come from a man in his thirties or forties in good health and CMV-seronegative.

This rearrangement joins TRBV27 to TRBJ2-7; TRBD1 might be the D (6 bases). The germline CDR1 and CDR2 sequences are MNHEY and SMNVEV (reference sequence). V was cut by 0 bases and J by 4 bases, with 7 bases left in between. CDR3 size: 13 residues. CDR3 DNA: TGTGCCAGCAGTTTATCGGGACAATACGAGCAGTACTTC. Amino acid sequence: CASSLSGQYEQYF.

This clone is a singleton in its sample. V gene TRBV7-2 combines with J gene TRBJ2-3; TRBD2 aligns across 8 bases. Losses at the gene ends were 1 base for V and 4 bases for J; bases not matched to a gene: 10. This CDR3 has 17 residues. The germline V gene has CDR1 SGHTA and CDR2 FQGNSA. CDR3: CASSLDIIAGWADTQYF. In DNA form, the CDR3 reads TGTGCCAGCAGCTTAGACATAATAGCGGGGTGGGCAGATACGCAGTATTTT.

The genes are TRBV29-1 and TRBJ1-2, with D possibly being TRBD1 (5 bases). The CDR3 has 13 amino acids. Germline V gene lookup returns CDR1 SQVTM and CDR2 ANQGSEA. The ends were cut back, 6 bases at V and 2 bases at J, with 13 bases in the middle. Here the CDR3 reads CSVSTETNYGYTF. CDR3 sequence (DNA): TGCAGCGTCTCGACAGAAACGAACTATGGCTACACCTTC. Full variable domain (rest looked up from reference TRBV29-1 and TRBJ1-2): SAVISQKPSRDICQRGTSLTIQCQVDSQVTMMFWYRQQPGQSLTLIATANQGSEATYESGFVIDKFPISRPNLTFSTLTVSNMSPEDSSIYLCSVSTETNYGYTFGSGTRLTVV.

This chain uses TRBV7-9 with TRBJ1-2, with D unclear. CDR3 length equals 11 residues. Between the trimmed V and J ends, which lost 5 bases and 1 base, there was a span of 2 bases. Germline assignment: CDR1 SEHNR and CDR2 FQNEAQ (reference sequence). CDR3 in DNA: TGTGCCAGCAGCCTTAACTATGGCTACACCTTC. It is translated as CASSLNYGYTF.

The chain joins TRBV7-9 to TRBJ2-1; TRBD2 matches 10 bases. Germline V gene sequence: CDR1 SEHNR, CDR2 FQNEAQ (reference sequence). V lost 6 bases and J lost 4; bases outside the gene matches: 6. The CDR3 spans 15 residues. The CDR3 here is CASSPLAGVYNEQFF. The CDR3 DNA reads TGTGCCAGCAGTCCTCTAGCGGGAGTTTACAATGAGCAGTTCTTC.

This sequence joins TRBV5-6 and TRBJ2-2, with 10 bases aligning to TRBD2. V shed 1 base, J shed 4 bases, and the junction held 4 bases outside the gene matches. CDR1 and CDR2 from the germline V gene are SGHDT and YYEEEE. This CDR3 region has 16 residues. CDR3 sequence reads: CASSLSGRAGTGELFF. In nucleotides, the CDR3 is TGTGCCAGCAGCTTGAGCGGGAGGGCCGGCACCGGGGAGCTGTTTTTT.

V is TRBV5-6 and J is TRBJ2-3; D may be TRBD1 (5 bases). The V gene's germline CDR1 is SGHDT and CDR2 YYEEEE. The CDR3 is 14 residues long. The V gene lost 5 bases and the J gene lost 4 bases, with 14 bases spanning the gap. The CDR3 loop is CASSGVSGSDTQYF. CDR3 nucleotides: TGTGCCAGCAGTGGGGTTTCAGGGTCAGATACGCAGTATTTT.

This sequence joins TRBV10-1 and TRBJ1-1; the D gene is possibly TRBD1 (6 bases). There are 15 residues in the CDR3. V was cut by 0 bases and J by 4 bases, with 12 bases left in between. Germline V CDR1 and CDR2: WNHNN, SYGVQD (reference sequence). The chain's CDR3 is CASSESGAEITEAFF. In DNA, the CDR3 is TGCGCCAGCAGTGAGTCGGGGGCCGAAATCACTGAAGCTTTCTTT.